This TCR beta chain is from a study of monozygotic twins with inflammatory bowel disease. The CDR3 runs to 14 residues. In germline, CDR1 is SGHRS, CDR2 YFSETQ. Study-wide results and limits: Relative clonotype sharing with others was diminished in IBD patients versus healthy twins, particularly with disease activity.

A roughly 2.5 ml blood sample was drawn per donor. On this clonotype: The target antigen is unknown.

Using the 5' RACE reads, TCRdb records one entry per CDR3 protein without DNA. The sample table includes around 370,000 distinct CDR3 sequences. The chain joins TRBV5-1 to TRBJ2-3; there is no DNA to check the TCRdb D call of TRBD1. The receptor was derived from a human donor with ulcerative colitis or Crohn's disease, or a healthy co-twin of an affected twin (not recorded which). The sequencing sample was made of blood. The CDR3: CASSVISGTDTQYF.